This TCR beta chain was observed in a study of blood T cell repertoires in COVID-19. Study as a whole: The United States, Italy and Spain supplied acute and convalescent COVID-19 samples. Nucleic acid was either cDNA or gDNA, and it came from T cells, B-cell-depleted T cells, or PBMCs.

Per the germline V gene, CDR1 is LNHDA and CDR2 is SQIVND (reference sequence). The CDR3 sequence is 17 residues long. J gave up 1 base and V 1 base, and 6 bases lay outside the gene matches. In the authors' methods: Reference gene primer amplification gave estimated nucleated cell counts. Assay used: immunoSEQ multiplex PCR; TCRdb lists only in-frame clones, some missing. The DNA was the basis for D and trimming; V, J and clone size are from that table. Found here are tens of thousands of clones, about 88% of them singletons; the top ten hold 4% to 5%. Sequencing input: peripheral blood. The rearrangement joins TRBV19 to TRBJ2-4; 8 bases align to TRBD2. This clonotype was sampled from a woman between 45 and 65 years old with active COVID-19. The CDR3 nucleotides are TGTGCCAGTAGTATAGGTTCAGCGGGAGTGGCCAAAAACATTCAGTACTTC. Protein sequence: CASSIGSAGVAKNIQYF.